The 15 T cell receptor beta chains presented below share a single source sample, sequenced in a study of cytomegalovirus exposure and HLA in healthy donors. Primers: 60 Vbeta forward and 13 Jbeta reverse. The method was immunoSEQ multiplex PCR; TCRdb's version includes in-frame clones alone and lacks a portion of them. The sample has under 300,000 clones, roughly 90% seen once. Sequences were obtained from PBMCs. The receptors here all came from a man aged 35 to 55 in good health and CMV-seropositive.

The count of this clone is one. The DNA of the CDR3 is TGCAGCGCCCTAGGGAGGTCTGAAGCTTTCTTT. It yields the protein CSALGRSEAFF. This chain joins TRBV29-1 and TRBJ1-1; D call uncertain. V gave up 7 bases and J gave up 6 bases, with 12 bases separating them. CDR1 is SQVTM and CDR2 is ANQGSEA in the germline V gene. The CDR3 runs to 11 residues.

The table lists this clone with a count of one. The V call is TRBV7-3, the J call TRBJ2-1; 13 nucleotides align to TRBD2. Trimming took 4 bases from V and 5 from J; bases not matched to a gene: 17. The germline gives CDR1 SGHTA, CDR2 FQGTGA. This CDR3 spans 20 amino acids. The CDR3: CASSYVPGLAGRAPDNEQFF. The DNA for the CDR3 is TGTGCCAGCAGCTATGTCCCGGGACTAGCGGGGAGGGCCCCCGACAATGAGCAGTTCTTC.

This sequence joins TRBV5-1 and TRBJ2-5; D unresolved. The CDR3 is 12 amino acids. From germline, CDR1 is SGHRS and CDR2 YFSETQ. The V end was cut by 0 bases, the J end by 5 bases, with 5 bases between. CDR3 sequence: CASSLDWETQYF. CDR3 DNA sequence: TGCGCCAGCAGCTTGGACTGGGAGACCCAGTACTTC.

This chain links TRBV11-2 with TRBJ2-5, with 7 bases lining up with TRBD2. Looked up from germline, CDR1 is SGHAT and CDR2 is FQNNGV. The CDR3 has 14 amino acids. V lost 4 bases, J lost 8 bases, and 10 bases stayed unmatched. CDR3: CASSSPWEGQTQYF. CDR3 coding DNA: TGTGCCAGCAGCTCCCCGTGGGAGGGTCAAACCCAGTACTTC.

The chain joins TRBV10-1 to TRBJ1-2; D not resolved. V was trimmed by 3 bases and J by 1 base, leaving 9 bases between them. The germline V gene encodes CDR1 WNHNN and CDR2 SYGVQD (reference sequence). This CDR3 comprises 14 residues. The CDR3 sequence is CASSDPGFNYGYTF. CDR3 sequence (DNA): TGCGCCAGCAGTGACCCAGGTTTTAACTATGGCTACACCTTC.

The rearrangement uses TRBV5-6 and TRBJ1-2; TRBD1 is a possible D gene (5 bases). Germline-derived CDR1 and CDR2 are SGHDT and YYEEEE. CDR3 length: 13 amino acids. The V end was cut by 0 bases, the J end by 7 bases, with 10 bases between. CDR3 sequence: CASSLATATGYTF. CDR3 DNA sequence: TGTGCCAGCAGCTTGGCGACAGCAACTGGCTACACCTTC.

The J gene is TRBJ2-7, the V gene TRBV5-1; the match to TRBD2 covers 8 bases. Germline V gene lookup returns CDR1 SGHRS and CDR2 YFSETQ. Trimming removed 2 bases from V and 12 bases from J; junction bases left unmatched: 16. The CDR3 is 15 amino acids. DNA for the CDR3: TGCGCCAGCAGCTTAGATGGGACTAGAGCCTCCTGTCCGTACTTC. It codes for CASSLDGTRASCPYF.

The V and J genes are TRBV28 and TRBJ2-5, with a possible D match to TRBD2 (6 bases). The V end lost 5 bases, the J end lost 0 bases, and 13 bases lay between the germline ends. There are 15 residues in the CDR3. Germline V lookup: CDR1 MDHEN, CDR2 SYDVKM. CDR3 DNA sequence: TGTGCCAGCAGTGGGAGCGGGCCCTACCAAGAGACCCAGTACTTC. Protein sequence: CASSGSGPYQETQYF.

This chain connects TRBV30 to TRBJ2-6; tentatively, D is TRBD1 (5 bases). The CDR3 totals 14 residues. Germline lookup yields CDR1 GTSNPN and CDR2 SVGIG (reference sequence). V lost 8 bases and J lost 1, with 12 bases in between. CDR3: CAVERGSGANVLTF. The DNA of the CDR3 is TGTGCCGTTGAAAGGGGATCTGGGGCCAACGTCCTGACTTTC.

This clone was found once. V gene TRBV19 combines with J gene TRBJ1-1; 10 nucleotides line up with TRBD1. Germline lookup yields CDR1 LNHDA and CDR2 SQIVND (reference sequence). V lost 6 bases and J lost 3; bases outside the gene matches: 7. There are 15 residues in the CDR3. The CDR3 DNA follows: TGTGCCAGTAGCCTACCGGGACAGGGGTACACTGAAGCTTTCTTT. Translated: CASSLPGQGYTEAFF.

V is TRBV5-1 and J is TRBJ2-1, with TRBD2 identical over 8 bases. Germline V gives CDR1 SGHRS, CDR2 YFSETQ. J was trimmed by 4 bases and V by 4 bases; bases with no gene match: 7. This CDR3 comprises 15 residues. The CDR3, as DNA: TGCGCCAGCAGCGGAACTAGCGGTGTATACAATGAGCAGTTCTTC. As protein: CASSGTSGVYNEQFF. The whole variable domain, remainder taken from reference TRBV5-1 and TRBJ2-1, is KAGVTQTPRYLIKTRGQQVTLSCSPISGHRSVSWYQQTPGQGLQFLFEYFSETQRNKGNFPGRFSGRQFSNSRSEMNVSTLELGDSALYLCASSGTSGVYNEQFFGPGTRLTVL.

This clone was detected once. The chain joins TRBV7-3 to TRBJ1-2; no firm D call. This CDR3 is 14 amino acids long. Deletions cut 1 base from V and 7 bases from J, with 13 bases between. CDR1 is SGHTA and CDR2 is FQGTGA in the germline V gene. The CDR3 sequence: CASSLNPLSGGYTF. In DNA form, the CDR3 reads TGTGCCAGCAGCTTAAACCCCCTCTCGGGTGGCTACACCTTC.

This chain joins TRBV9 and TRBJ2-1; possibly TRBD1 for D (6 bases). V was shortened by 3 bases and J by 2 bases, with 12 bases between the two germline ends. Per germline, CDR1 SGDLS and CDR2 YYNGEE. There are 15 residues in the CDR3. CDR3 DNA sequence: TGTGCCAGCAGCGGTCCCAGACAGGCCTACAATGAGCAGTTCTTC. Translating gives CASSGPRQAYNEQFF.

V gene TRBV5-6 combines with J gene TRBJ1-4; TRBD1 matches 7 bases. The CDR3 is made up of 14 amino acids. Germline lookup yields CDR1 SGHDT and CDR2 YYEEEE. J was trimmed by 7 bases and V by 1 base; bases with no gene match: 4. The CDR3 protein is CASSLRTGLEKLFF. CDR3 coding DNA: TGTGCCAGCAGCTTGAGGACAGGACTTGAAAAACTGTTTTTT.

The rearrangement links TRBV7-2 to TRBJ2-7; D possibly corresponds to TRBD2 (5 bases). The CDR3 spans 14 residues. The germline V gene encodes CDR1 SGHTA and CDR2 FQGNSA. V was clipped by 1 base and J by 4 bases, with 11 bases between them. CDR3 coding DNA: TGTGCCAGCAGCTTAGAGAGCGGAACTTACGAGCAGTACTTC. This gives the protein CASSLESGTYEQYF.